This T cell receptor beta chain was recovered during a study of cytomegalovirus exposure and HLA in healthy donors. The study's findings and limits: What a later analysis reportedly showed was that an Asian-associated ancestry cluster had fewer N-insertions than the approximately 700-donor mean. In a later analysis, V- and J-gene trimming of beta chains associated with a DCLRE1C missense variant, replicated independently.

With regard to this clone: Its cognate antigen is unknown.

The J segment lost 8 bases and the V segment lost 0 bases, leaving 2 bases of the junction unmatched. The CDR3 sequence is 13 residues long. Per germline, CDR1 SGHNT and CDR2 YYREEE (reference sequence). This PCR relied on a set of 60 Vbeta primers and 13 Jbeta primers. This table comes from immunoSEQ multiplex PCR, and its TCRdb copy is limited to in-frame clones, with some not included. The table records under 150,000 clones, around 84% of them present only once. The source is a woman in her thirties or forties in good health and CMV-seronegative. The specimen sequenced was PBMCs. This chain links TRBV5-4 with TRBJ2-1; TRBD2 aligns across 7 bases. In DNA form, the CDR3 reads TGTGCCAGCAGCTTGGGCGGGAGAGATGAGCAGTTCTTC. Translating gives CASSLGGRDEQFF.